These 16 T cell receptor beta chains share one sample of origin, sequenced in a study of shared clonotypes between healthy human individuals. Sequencing used immunoSEQ multiplex PCR; TCRdb keeps in-frame clones, though not all of them. The sample shows under 650,000 clones, 90% to 96% of them seen only once. Sequences were obtained from naive CD4+ T cells sorted from blood. The subset: CD45RA+ positively selected. The receptors come from a woman aged 30 to 39 in good health.

The rearrangement uses TRBV7-9 and TRBJ2-7; D remains ambiguous. This CDR3 contains 15 residues. V was clipped by 1 base and J by 0 bases, with 10 bases between them. Germline V gene lookup returns CDR1 SEHNR and CDR2 FQNEAQ (reference sequence). As DNA, the CDR3 is TGTGCCAGCAGCTTAGGACCCGTAGCCTCCTACGAGCAGTACTTC. It translates to CASSLGPVASYEQYF.

V usage is TRBV6-7 and J usage is TRBJ2-2; 11 bases fit TRBD2. TRBV6-7 is labeled an ORF, and its function is uncertain. The CDR3 runs 17 residues. V lost 4 bases, J lost 4 bases, and 8 bases stayed unmatched. The CDR3 is CASSSQGLAVTTGELFF. Here the CDR3 DNA reads TGTGCCAGCAGTTCCCAGGGACTAGCGGTTACCACCGGGGAGCTGTTTTTT.

This rearrangement joins TRBV28 to TRBJ2-1; 8 positions agree with TRBD2. CDR3 size: 14 residues. Germline V gene lookup returns CDR1 MDHEN and CDR2 SYDVKM. Trimming cost V 6 bases and J 2 bases; bases outside gene matches: 3. For the CDR3, the DNA is TGTGCCAGCAGAGCGGGGGCGCCCTACAATGAGCAGTTCTTC. It specifies CASRAGAPYNEQFF.

This clone was observed a single time. The J gene is TRBJ2-7, the V gene TRBV30; 12 bases match TRBD2. The CDR3 is made up of 14 amino acids. Looked up from germline, CDR1 is GTSNPN and CDR2 is SVGIG (reference sequence). Losses at the gene ends were 8 bases for V and 5 bases for J; bases not matched to a gene: 10. The DNA of the CDR3 is TGTGCCCGAGGACTAGCGGGAAGAGGCGACGAGCAGTACTTC. Protein sequence: CARGLAGRGDEQYF.

As concerns this clone: Other DNA sequences within the sample encode an identical CDR3. The rearrangement joins TRBV5-1 to TRBJ2-7; 8 bases fit TRBD1. V lost 3 bases to trimming and J lost 3 bases; unmatched junction nucleotides: 2. CDR1 and CDR2 from the germline V gene are SGHRS and YFSETQ. The CDR3 consists of 13 residues. Here the CDR3 reads CASSSGTGYEQYF. As DNA, the CDR3 is TGCGCCAGCAGCTCGGGGACAGGCTACGAGCAGTACTTC.

The chain couples TRBV28 to TRBJ2-5; D ambiguous. V lost 3 bases and J lost 5, with 16 bases in between. Per the germline V gene, CDR1 is MDHEN and CDR2 is SYDVKM. There are 15 residues in the CDR3. DNA of the CDR3: TGTGCCAGCAGTTTGTACTACCGGAAGGTGGAGACCCAGTACTTC. Encoded protein: CASSLYYRKVETQYF.

The chain is built from TRBV19 and TRBJ1-1; 7 nucleotides match TRBD1. Germline V gene lookup returns CDR1 LNHDA and CDR2 SQIVND (reference sequence). Germline trimming cut 6 bases from V and 3 bases from J; bases unmatched to any gene: 16. The CDR3 sequence is 17 residues long. CDR3 region: CASRSAGTVSLDTEAFF. The CDR3 DNA is TGTGCCAGTAGATCGGCTGGGACAGTGTCGTTGGACACTGAAGCTTTCTTT.

The V and J genes are TRBV2 and TRBJ2-5; 9 bases map to TRBD2. The J call may not be correct, given that the DNA end is closer to TRBJ2-7. This CDR3 has 13 amino acids. CDR1 SNHLY and CDR2 FYNNEI come from the germline V gene. CDR3 sequence: CASRGLASYEQYF. The CDR3 DNA sequence: TGTGCCAGCAGAGGACTAGCGAGCTACGAGCAGTACTTC.

The chain links TRBV25-1 to TRBJ1-2, with D perhaps matching TRBD1 (5 bases). V was pared by 1 base and J by 8 bases, with 11 bases between. Germline V gene data show CDR1 as MGHDK and CDR2 as SYGVNS. The CDR3 is 13 residues long. DNA for the CDR3: TGTGCCAGCAGTGAATTAGGGGTCCACGGCTACACCTTC. Protein product: CASSELGVHGYTF.

The gene calls are TRBV9 and TRBJ1-3; 9 nucleotides align to TRBD1. The V segment lost 4 bases and the J segment 3 bases; nucleotides outside the gene matches: 14. The CDR3 totals 18 residues. In germline, CDR1 is SGDLS, CDR2 YYNGEE. The CDR3 region is CASSPMGRGTGFGNTIYF. The CDR3 coding sequence is TGTGCCAGCAGCCCCATGGGCAGGGGGACAGGGTTTGGAAACACCATATATTTT.

The CDR3 coding sequence is TGTGCCAGCAATACCGGGACCCGTCATGAGCAGTTCTTC. Translating gives CASNTGTRHEQFF. This rearrangement joins TRBV28 to TRBJ2-1, with D perhaps TRBD1 or TRBD2 (5 bases each). Germline V CDR1 and CDR2: MDHEN, SYDVKM. The CDR3 spans 13 residues. The V end lost 7 bases, the J end lost 8 bases, and 15 bases lay between the germline ends.

The chain's CDR3 is CASSQVPGQGAYEQFF. For the CDR3, the DNA is TGCGCCAGCAGCCAGGTACCGGGACAGGGGGCCTATGAGCAGTTCTTC. The genes are TRBV4-3 and TRBJ2-1; 12 nucleotides match TRBD1. Germline assignment: CDR1 LGHNA and CDR2 YSLEER. Unmatched junction bases numbered 8, after V lost 3 bases and J lost 8 bases. The CDR3 spans 16 residues.

The chain uses TRBV6-6 and TRBJ2-7, with 11 bases matching TRBD2. This CDR3 is 14 amino acids long. The trim removed 7 bases at V and 3 bases at J, leaving 5 bases unmatched. Germline V gives CDR1 MNHNY, CDR2 SVGAGI (reference sequence). The DNA for the CDR3 is TGTGCCAGCATCGGGACTAGCGGTAACTACGAGCAGTACTTC. Translation gives CASIGTSGNYEQYF.

This rearrangement joins TRBV5-1 to TRBJ2-1, with D uncertain. Trimming removed 4 bases from V and 5 bases from J, with 13 bases in between. Germline values: CDR1 SGHRS, CDR2 YFSETQ. The CDR3 covers 14 residues. The CDR3 loop is CASSRQGIDNEQFF. CDR3 DNA sequence: TGCGCCAGCAGCCGGCAAGGTATTGACAATGAGCAGTTCTTC. The full variable domain, with the rest looked up from reference TRBV5-1 and TRBJ2-1, is KAGVTQTPRYLIKTRGQQVTLSCSPISGHRSVSWYQQTPGQGLQFLFEYFSETQRNKGNFPGRFSGRQFSNSRSEMNVSTLELGDSALYLCASSRQGIDNEQFFGPGTRLTVL.

This CDR3 reads CASSLPLISGNTIYF. The CDR3 DNA is TGTGCCAGCAGCTTACCTCTCATCTCTGGAAACACCATATATTTT. The chain carries TRBV7-9 and TRBJ1-3; the D is unclear. Trimming shortened V by 2 bases and J by 0 bases, and 8 bases separated the two germline ends. This CDR3 region has 15 residues. The germline CDR1 and CDR2 sequences are SEHNR and FQNEAQ (reference sequence). The full variable domain, completed using reference TRBV7-9 and TRBJ1-3, is DTGVSQNPRHKITKRGQNVTFRCDPISEHNRLYWYRQTLGQGPEFLTYFQNEAQLEKSRLLSDRFSAERPKGSFSTLEIQRTEQGDSAMYLCASSLPLISGNTIYFGEGSWLTVV.

The gene calls are TRBV19 and TRBJ2-5; TRBD2 is a possible D gene (5 bases). The CDR3 spans 13 residues. From germline, CDR1 is LNHDA and CDR2 SQIVND (reference sequence). The V end was cut by 7 bases, the J end by 4 bases, with 13 bases between. CDR3 sequence: CASTPSSRETQYF. The CDR3 DNA reads TGTGCCAGTACCCCGTCTAGCAGAGAGACCCAGTACTTC.